This entry lists 8 T cell receptor beta chains sequenced from one sample in a study of cytomegalovirus exposure and HLA in healthy donors. The PCR was carried out with 60 Vbeta primers and 13 Jbeta primers. Method: immunoSEQ multiplex PCR; TCRdb's copy keeps in-frame clones and lacks some. The data contain approximately 150,000 clones, 75% to 80% of them singletons. Sample: PBMCs. The receptors originated from a man between 35 and 55 years old in good health and CMV-seropositive.

This clone was counted a single time. The chain uses TRBV5-1 and TRBJ1-2; D is perhaps TRBD1 (6 bases). The length of the CDR3 is 15 residues. Trimming removed 4 bases at V and 4 bases at J, with 17 bases between. CDR1 and CDR2 from the germline V gene are SGHRS and YFSETQ. The CDR3 DNA is TGCGCCAGCAGCCCCCGGACAGACGGTAGCTATGGCTACACCTTC. Translation gives CASSPRTDGSYGYTF.

This clone was seen a few times. The rearrangement joins TRBV27 to TRBJ2-7; TRBD1 agrees at 9 bases. CDR3 size: 17 residues. V dropped 5 bases and J dropped 3; count of bases not matched to a gene: 14. Germline-derived CDR1 and CDR2 are MNHEY and SMNVEV (reference sequence). CDR3 nucleotide sequence: TGTGCCAGCAGTCGGTACGGGACAGGGATGGGGGGCTACGAGCAGTACTTC. It yields the protein CASSRYGTGMGGYEQYF.

This clone has only a few counts. The V and J genes are TRBV27 and TRBJ2-7; D is unclear. Germline-derived CDR1 and CDR2 are MNHEY and SMNVEV (reference sequence). The ends were cut back, 3 bases at V and 2 bases at J, with 14 bases in the middle. This CDR3 has 15 residues. The CDR3 nucleotides are TGTGCCAGCAGTTTCACCACAGCCCAAGCCTACGAGCAGTACTTC. It codes for CASSFTTAQAYEQYF.

V usage is TRBV7-6 and J usage is TRBJ1-1; 11 bases align to TRBD1. CDR1 and CDR2 from the germline V gene are SGHVS and FNYEAQ. The CDR3 is made up of 17 amino acids. Trimming took 5 bases from V and 3 from J; bases not matched to a gene: 11. CDR3 region: CASSPGQGGIGDTEAFF. CDR3 sequence (DNA): TGTGCCAGCAGCCCGGGACAGGGGGGAATTGGTGACACTGAAGCTTTCTTT.

The DNA of the CDR3 is TGTGCCAGCAGCTATAAGCAAAACACTGAAGCTTTCTTT. Encoded protein: CASSYKQNTEAFF. The rearrangement links TRBV7-9 to TRBJ1-1; D call uncertain. Trimming pared 4 bases from V and 2 bases from J, leaving 8 bases between. This CDR3 spans 13 amino acids. CDR1 and CDR2 (germline): SEHNR, FQNEAQ (reference sequence). Looking up the rest from reference TRBV7-9 and TRBJ1-1 gives the full variable domain: DTGVSQNPRHKITKRGQNVTFRCDPISEHNRLYWYRQTLGQGPEFLTYFQNEAQLEKSRLLSDRFSAERPKGSFSTLEIQRTEQGDSAMYLCASSYKQNTEAFFGQGTRLTVV.

Worth noting for this clone: The same CDR3 is also encoded by other DNA sequences in this sample. The chain employs TRBV5-1 and TRBJ2-6; TRBD1 agrees at 7 bases. With V trimmed by 1 base and J by 2 bases, 0 bases remained unmatched. The germline V gene encodes CDR1 SGHRS and CDR2 YFSETQ. The CDR3 runs to 15 residues. The CDR3: CASSLTGAGANVLTF. The CDR3, as DNA: TGCGCCAGCAGCTTGACAGGGGCTGGGGCCAACGTCCTGACTTTC.

This clone was found a few times. The DNA for the CDR3 is TGTGCCAGCAGCTGGAGAGGGGGGGGCAGCACCGGAAACTATGGCTACACCTTC. It specifies CASSWRGGGSTGNYGYTF. The chain joins TRBV7-9 to TRBJ1-2; D may be TRBD1 (6 bases). This CDR3 is 18 amino acids long. Germline assignment: CDR1 SEHNR and CDR2 FQNEAQ (reference sequence). V was clipped by 4 bases and J by 2 bases, with 23 bases between them. Variable domain in full (rest from reference TRBV7-9 and TRBJ1-2): DTGVSQNPRHKITKRGQNVTFRCDPISEHNRLYWYRQTLGQGPEFLTYFQNEAQLEKSRLLSDRFSAERPKGSFSTLEIQRTEQGDSAMYLCASSWRGGGSTGNYGYTFGSGTRLTVV.

This clone occurred once. The chain carries TRBV20-1 and TRBJ2-7; D might be TRBD2 (5 bases). The V gene's germline CDR1 is DFQATT and CDR2 SNEGSKA (reference sequence). The CDR3 is made up of 9 amino acids. Trimming cost V 6 bases and J 5 bases, with 5 bases left between them. This CDR3 is CSAEDEQYF. CDR3 in DNA: TGCAGTGCGGAGGACGAGCAGTACTTC.